The T cell receptor beta chain under discussion was sequenced for a study of cytomegalovirus exposure and HLA in healthy donors listed by TCRdb under 2017. Regarding the complete study: The 700 or so repertoires of the first cohort and the 110 or so validation repertoires were produced on the same platform, according to a later analysis. The aim of the study was to test whether cataloging public T cell receptors could identify signatures of past pathogen exposure. A separate validation cohort of roughly 130 different subjects was used in addition to the approximately 670-subject first cohort. High-throughput TCR immunosequencing, statistical association of individual TCRs with disease status, and machine learning were combined to predict cytomegalovirus infection status.

For CDR1 and CDR2, the germline V gene lists ENHRY and SYGVKD. V trim: 4 bases; J trim: 7 bases; unmatched bases: 7. The CDR3 runs 14 amino acids, cysteine and phenylalanine included. Of all the DNA, just the CDR3 is kept, 42 bases in frame from base 1. The research as a whole found: The classifier was reported to diagnose cytomegalovirus status with high specificity and sensitivity in both the original cohort and the validation cohort. All 120 or so repertoires were used to score co-occurrence in the validation cohort in a later analysis, because that analysis had no HLA typing for the cohort. The study listed 164 TCR beta chains as associated with cytomegalovirus. Across donors, most TCR sequences were observed very rarely, whereas some public TCRs were present in many individuals. Of the cluster scores, roughly 95% were above 0 in a later analysis, which found that TCRs clustered in the first cohort also tended to co-occur in the approximately 120 validation repertoires. The authors suggested that the approach could potentially be extended to other disease states and immunological phenotypes. Three of the identified cytomegalovirus-associated TCR beta chains were confirmed in vitro to be specific for cytomegalovirus antigens.

Donors formed part of the validation cohort, which comprised about 120 subjects and was distinct from the first cohort of under 850 subjects. On this clone itself: Its antigen has not been determined. The record has no base qualities; no much larger clone is one base away.

Library preparation used the immunoSEQ multiplex PCR assay. In the authors' own workflow: A statistical classification framework was built for diagnosing cytomegalovirus status from the catalog of TCR beta chain sequences. TCRdb's version of the immuneACCESS table is confined to in-frame rearrangements and falls short of the full clone set. An unresolved V gene accounts for under half of the shortfall where checked; the remainder is of unknown origin. That table is the source of V, J and clone size, and D and trimming were worked out from the DNA. The sample table records roughly 300,000 clones; approximately 90% of these occur just once. The ten top clones hold roughly 0.8% of the sample.

Recombination linked TRBV10-3 to TRBJ1-5; TRBD1 agrees with 7 junctional bases. Sequenced: PBMCs. This clonotype was obtained from a woman under 30 in good health and CMV-seronegative. This receptor carries the CDR3 CAISAEGARQPQHF. At the DNA level, the sequence is TGTGCCATCAGTGCTGAGGGGGCACGGCAGCCCCAGCATTTT.